This T cell receptor (beta chain) comes out of a study of shared clonotypes between healthy human individuals. This CDR3 is built from 12 residues. From germline, CDR1 is SQVTM and CDR2 ANQGSEA. Trimming removed 5 bases from V and 2 bases from J, with 10 bases in between. The donors were all Caucasian adults (living in Nashville, Tennessee). Profiled with immunoSEQ multiplex PCR; TCRdb holds only in-frame clones, not every one. The sample gives some 92,000 clones, roughly 45% of which show up once; approximately 16% is in the top ten. General study points: Expectations were that clonotype sharing among donors would be affected by sequencing depth.

As to this clone: Its specificity is unknown.

The specimen was PBMCs. The chain is built from TRBV29-1 and TRBJ2-7; tentatively, D is TRBD1 (6 bases). The receptor comes from a woman in her 40s in good health. Some clones in this sample may be carry-over from other donors' samples. CDR3 coding DNA: TGCAGCGTTAGAGGGGGAGCCTACGAGCAGTACTTC. Its protein product is CSVRGGAYEQYF.